This T cell receptor beta chain comes out of a study of cytomegalovirus exposure and HLA in healthy donors. The PCR made use of 60 Vbeta and 13 Jbeta primers. TCRdb's copy holds only in-frame clones and misses some; the assay was immunoSEQ multiplex PCR. The sample has about 200,000 clones; about two thirds are singletons. Germline V gene lookup returns CDR1 SGHAT and CDR2 FQNNGV. V lost 1 base and J 6 bases, leaving 7 bases between the germline ends. The CDR3 contains 14 residues. Sample: PBMCs. This TCR was sampled from a man in his forties in good health and CMV-seropositive. This chain connects TRBV11-2 to TRBJ1-6; D ambiguous. CDR3 region: CASSLGRGNSPLHF. The DNA of the CDR3 is TGTGCCAGCAGCTTAGGACGGGGTAATTCACCCCTCCACTTT.